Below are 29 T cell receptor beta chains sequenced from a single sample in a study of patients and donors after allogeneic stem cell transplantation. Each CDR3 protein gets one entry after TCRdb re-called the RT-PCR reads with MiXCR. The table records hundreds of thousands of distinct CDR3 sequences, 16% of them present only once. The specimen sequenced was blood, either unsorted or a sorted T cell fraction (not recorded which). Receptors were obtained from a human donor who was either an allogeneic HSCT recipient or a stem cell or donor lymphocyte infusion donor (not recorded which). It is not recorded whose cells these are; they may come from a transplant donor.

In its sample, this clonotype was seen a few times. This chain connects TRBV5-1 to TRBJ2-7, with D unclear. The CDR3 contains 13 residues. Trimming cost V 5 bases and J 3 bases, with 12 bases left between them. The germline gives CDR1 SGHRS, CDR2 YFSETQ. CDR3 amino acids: CASSFSRFYEQYF. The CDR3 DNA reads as TGCGCCAGCAGTTTCTCTAGGTTCTACGAGCAGTACTTC. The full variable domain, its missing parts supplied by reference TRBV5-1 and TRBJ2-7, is KAGVTQTPRYLIKTRGQQVTLSCSPISGHRSVSWYQQTPGQGLQFLFEYFSETQRNKGNFPGRFSGRQFSNSRSEMNVSTLELGDSALYLCASSFSRFYEQYFGPGTRLTVT.

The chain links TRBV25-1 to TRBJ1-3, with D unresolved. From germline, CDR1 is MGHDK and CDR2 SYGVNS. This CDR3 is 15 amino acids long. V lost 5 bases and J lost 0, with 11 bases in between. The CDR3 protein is CASSTYADSGNTIYF. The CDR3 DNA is TGTGCCAGCAGTACCTACGCCGACTCTGGAAACACCATATATTTT.

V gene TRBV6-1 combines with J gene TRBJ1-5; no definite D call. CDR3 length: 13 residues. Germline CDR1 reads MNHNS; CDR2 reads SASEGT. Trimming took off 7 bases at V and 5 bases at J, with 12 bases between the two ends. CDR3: CASMDAPDQPQHF. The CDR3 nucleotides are TGTGCCAGCATGGATGCCCCCGATCAGCCCCAGCATTTT.

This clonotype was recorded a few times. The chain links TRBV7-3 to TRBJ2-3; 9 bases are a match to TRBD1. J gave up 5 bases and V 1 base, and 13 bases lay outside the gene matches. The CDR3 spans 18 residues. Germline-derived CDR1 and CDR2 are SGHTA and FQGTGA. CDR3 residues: CASSLNSPGQGIGDTQYF. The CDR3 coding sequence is TGTGCCAGCAGCTTAAACTCCCCTGGACAGGGGATTGGAGATACGCAGTATTTT.

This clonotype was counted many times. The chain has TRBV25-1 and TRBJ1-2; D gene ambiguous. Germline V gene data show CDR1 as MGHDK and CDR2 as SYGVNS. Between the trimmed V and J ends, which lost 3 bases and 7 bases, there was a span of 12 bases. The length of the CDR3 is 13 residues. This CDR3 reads CASSDNSAGGYTF. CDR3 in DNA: TGTGCCAGCAGTGATAACAGCGCGGGTGGCTACACCTTC.

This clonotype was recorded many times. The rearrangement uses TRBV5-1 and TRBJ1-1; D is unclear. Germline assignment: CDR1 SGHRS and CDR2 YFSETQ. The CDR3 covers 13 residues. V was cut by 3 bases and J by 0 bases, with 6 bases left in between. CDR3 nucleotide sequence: TGCGCCAGCAGCTCAAGCATGAACACTGAAGCTTTCTTT. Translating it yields CASSSSMNTEAFF.

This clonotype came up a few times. Here the CDR3 DNA reads TGTGCCAGCACGAACGGGGTTTACAATGAGCAGTTCTTC. It encodes CASTNGVYNEQFF. The V gene is TRBV6-2 or TRBV6-3, the J gene TRBJ2-1; tentatively, D is TRBD2 (5 bases). Trimming removed 7 bases from V and 4 bases from J, with 11 bases in between. Per the germline V gene, CDR1 is MNHEY and CDR2 is SVGEGT. The CDR3 has 13 residues.

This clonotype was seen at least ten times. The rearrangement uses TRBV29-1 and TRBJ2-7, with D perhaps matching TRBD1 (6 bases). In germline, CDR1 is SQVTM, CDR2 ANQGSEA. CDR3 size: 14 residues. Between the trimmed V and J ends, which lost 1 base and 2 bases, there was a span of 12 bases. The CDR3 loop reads CSVEGVRGTYEQYF. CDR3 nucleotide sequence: TGCAGCGTTGAAGGTGTGAGGGGGACCTACGAGCAGTACTTC.

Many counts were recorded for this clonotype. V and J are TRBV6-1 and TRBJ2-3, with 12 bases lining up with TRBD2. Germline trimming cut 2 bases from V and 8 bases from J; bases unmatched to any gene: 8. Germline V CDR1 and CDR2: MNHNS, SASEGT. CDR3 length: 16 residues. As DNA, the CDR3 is TGTGCCAGCAGTGAACTAGCGGGAGGGCGAATCGGTACGCAGTATTTT. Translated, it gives CASSELAGGRIGTQYF.

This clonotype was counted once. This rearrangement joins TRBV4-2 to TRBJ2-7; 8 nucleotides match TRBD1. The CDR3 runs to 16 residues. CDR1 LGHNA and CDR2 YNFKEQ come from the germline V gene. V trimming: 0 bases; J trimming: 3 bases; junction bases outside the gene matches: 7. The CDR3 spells CASSQDPGQGRYEQYF. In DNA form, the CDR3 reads TGTGCCAGCAGCCAAGATCCCGGACAGGGACGCTACGAGCAGTACTTC.

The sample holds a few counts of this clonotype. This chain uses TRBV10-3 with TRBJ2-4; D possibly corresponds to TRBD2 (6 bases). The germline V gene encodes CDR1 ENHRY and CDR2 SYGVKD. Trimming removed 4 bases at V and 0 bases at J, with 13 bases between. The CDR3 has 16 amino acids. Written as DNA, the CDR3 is TGTGCCATCAGTGTAGGGGTCGGGGGAGCCAAAAACATTCAGTACTTC. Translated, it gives CAISVGVGGAKNIQYF.

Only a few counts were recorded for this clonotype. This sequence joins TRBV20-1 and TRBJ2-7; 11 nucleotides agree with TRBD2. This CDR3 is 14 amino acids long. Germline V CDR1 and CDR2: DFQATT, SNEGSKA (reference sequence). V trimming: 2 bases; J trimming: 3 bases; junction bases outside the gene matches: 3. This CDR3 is CSARSGLAGYEQYF. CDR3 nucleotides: TGCAGTGCTAGATCCGGACTAGCGGGCTACGAGCAGTACTTC.

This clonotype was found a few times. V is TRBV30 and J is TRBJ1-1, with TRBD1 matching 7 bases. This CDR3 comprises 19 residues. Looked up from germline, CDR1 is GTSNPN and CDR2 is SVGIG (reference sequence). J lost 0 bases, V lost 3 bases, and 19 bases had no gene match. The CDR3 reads CAWRILSNPLQGMNTEAFF. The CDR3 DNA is TGTGCCTGGAGGATCCTATCAAACCCATTACAGGGGATGAACACTGAAGCTTTCTTT.

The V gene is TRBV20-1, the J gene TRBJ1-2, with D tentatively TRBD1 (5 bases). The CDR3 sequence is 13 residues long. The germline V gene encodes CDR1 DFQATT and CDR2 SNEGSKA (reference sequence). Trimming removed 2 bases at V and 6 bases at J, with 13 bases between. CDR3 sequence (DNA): TGCAGTGCTAGAAAGTGGCAGGGAGATGGCTACACCTTC. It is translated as CSARKWQGDGYTF.

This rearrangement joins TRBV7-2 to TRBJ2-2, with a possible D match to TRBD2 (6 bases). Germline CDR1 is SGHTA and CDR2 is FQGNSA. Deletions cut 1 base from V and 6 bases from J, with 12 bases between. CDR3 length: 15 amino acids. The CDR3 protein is CASSLERWGAGELFF. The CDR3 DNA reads TGTGCCAGCAGCTTAGAAAGATGGGGGGCCGGGGAGCTGTTTTTT.

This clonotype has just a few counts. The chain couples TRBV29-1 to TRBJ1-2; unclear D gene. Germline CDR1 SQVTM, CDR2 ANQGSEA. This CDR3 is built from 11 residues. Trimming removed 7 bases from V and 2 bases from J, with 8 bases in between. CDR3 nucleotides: TGCAGCGGGGGATCAAACTATGGCTACACCTTC. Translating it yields CSGGSNYGYTF.

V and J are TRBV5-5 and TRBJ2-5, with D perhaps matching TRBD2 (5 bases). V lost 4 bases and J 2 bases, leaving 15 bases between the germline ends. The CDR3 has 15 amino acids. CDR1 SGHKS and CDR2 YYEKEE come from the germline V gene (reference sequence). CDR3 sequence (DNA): TGTGCCAGCAGCCCACTTCCCCCGGGACAAGAGACCCAGTACTTC. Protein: CASSPLPPGQETQYF.

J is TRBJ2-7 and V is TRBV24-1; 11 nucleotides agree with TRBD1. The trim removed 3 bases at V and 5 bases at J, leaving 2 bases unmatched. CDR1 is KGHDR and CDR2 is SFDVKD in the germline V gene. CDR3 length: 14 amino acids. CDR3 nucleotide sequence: TGTGCCACCAGTGATCCGGGACAGGGGGACGAGCAGTACTTC. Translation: CATSDPGQGDEQYF.

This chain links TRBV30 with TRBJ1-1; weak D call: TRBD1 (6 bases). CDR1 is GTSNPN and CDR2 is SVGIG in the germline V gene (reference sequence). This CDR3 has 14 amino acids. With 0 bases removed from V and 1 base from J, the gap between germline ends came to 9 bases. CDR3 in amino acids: CAWSVLRGNTEAFF. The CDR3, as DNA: TGTGCCTGGAGTGTACTCAGGGGGAACACTGAAGCTTTCTTT.

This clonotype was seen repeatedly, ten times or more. The CDR3 DNA sequence: TGTGCCAGCACCCATCGAGACAGGGTTGGGGCCAACGTCCTGACTTTC. Translation gives CASTHRDRVGANVLTF. The rearrangement uses TRBV12-3 or TRBV12-4 and TRBJ2-6; TRBD1 matches 7 bases. After removal of 7 bases from V and 3 bases from J, the junction contained 9 bases not matched to a gene. The CDR3 is 16 amino acids.

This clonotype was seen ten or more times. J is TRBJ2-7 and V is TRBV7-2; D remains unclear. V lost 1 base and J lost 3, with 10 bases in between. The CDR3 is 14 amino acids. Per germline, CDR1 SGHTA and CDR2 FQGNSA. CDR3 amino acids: CASSLELAYYEQYF. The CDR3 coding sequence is TGTGCCAGCAGCTTAGAACTGGCCTACTACGAGCAGTACTTC.

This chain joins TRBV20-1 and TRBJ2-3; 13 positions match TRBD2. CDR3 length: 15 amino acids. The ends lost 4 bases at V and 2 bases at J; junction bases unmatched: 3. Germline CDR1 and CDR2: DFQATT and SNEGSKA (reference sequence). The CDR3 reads CSAITSGRVTDTQYF. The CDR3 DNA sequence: TGCAGTGCTATCACTAGCGGGAGGGTCACAGATACGCAGTATTTT.

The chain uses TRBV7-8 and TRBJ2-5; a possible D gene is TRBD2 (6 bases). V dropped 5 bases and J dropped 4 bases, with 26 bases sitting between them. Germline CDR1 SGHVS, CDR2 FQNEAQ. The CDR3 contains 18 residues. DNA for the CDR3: TGTGCCAGCAGCCCCCCCGGTGGCGGGACGGGCCCGGTAGAGACCCAGTACTTC. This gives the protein CASSPPGGGTGPVETQYF.

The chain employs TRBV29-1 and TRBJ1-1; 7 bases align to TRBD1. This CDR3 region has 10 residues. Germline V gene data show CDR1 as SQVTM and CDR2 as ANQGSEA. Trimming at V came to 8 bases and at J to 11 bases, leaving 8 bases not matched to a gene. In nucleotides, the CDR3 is TGCAGCTCTGACAGGGAGAATGCTTTCTTT. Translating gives CSSDRENAFF.

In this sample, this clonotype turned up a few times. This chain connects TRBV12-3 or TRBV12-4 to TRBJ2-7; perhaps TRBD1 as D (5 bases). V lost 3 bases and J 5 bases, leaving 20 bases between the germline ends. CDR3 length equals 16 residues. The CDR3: CASSFSPGNLLHEQYF. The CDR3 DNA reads TGTGCCAGCAGTTTTTCGCCAGGGAATTTGCTGCACGAGCAGTACTTC.

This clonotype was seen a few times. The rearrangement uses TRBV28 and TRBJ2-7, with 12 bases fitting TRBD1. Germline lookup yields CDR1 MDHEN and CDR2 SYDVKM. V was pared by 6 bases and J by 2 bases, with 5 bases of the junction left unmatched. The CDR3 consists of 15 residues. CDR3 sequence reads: CASRGDRGHPYEQYF. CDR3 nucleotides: TGTGCCAGCAGAGGGGACAGGGGGCATCCCTACGAGCAGTACTTC.

The CDR3 protein is CASSNPSGTGNYEQYF. CDR3 DNA: TGTGCCAGCAGCAATCCCTCCGGGACCGGAAACTACGAGCAGTACTTC. The chain couples TRBV6-2 or TRBV6-3 to TRBJ2-7, with D tentatively TRBD1 or TRBD2 (5 bases each). This CDR3 contains 16 residues. Trimming shortened V by 6 bases and J by 3 bases, and 21 bases separated the two germline ends. Germline V CDR1 and CDR2: MNHEY, SVGEGT.

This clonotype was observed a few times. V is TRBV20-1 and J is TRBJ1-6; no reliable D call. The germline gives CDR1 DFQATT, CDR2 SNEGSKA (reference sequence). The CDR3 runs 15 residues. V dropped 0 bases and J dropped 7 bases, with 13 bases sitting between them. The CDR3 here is CSARDWPSGNSPLHF. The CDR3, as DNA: TGCAGTGCTAGAGATTGGCCGTCGGGGAATTCACCCCTCCACTTT.

The CDR3 loop reads CASSFQPTGGKTEAFF. CDR3 in DNA: TGCGCCAGCAGCTTTCAGCCCACAGGGGGAAAGACTGAAGCTTTCTTT. The V and J genes are TRBV5-1 and TRBJ1-1; 8 nucleotides match TRBD1. This CDR3 comprises 16 residues. V lost 2 bases, J lost 5 bases, and 11 bases stayed unmatched. Germline V lookup: CDR1 SGHRS, CDR2 YFSETQ.